This TCR beta chain was found in a study of T cells in Graves' hyperthyroidism and ophthalmopathy. Looking at the study overall: Peripheral blood specimens were obtained at initial diagnosis, prior to any treatment. Study-level results: Most clonotypes that expanded in the thyroid above 0.001 also showed up in blood. Using 13 V-J features, a model discriminated ophthalmopathy from stable hyperthyroidism.

This clonotype was detected ten times or more. As yet, its antigen is unknown. Amplified TCR beta CDR3 regions came from RNA transcripts. HTBI primers were the set used in a first-round RT-PCR of the TCR CDR3. Each CDR3 protein gets one entry after TCRdb re-called the multiplex PCR reads with MiXCR. The sample shows around 350,000 distinct CDR3 sequences, roughly 19% of them seen only once. PBMCs were obtained from over 8.5 ml fresh peripheral blood. The ends were cut back, 1 base at V and 4 bases at J, with 13 bases in the middle. This CDR3 is built from 15 residues. Germline-derived CDR1 and CDR2 are LGHNA and YNFKEQ.

Material: blood. The source of this sequence is a woman between 18 and 29 years old with Graves' hyperthyroidism. This chain uses TRBV4-2 with TRBJ1-1; TRBD1 might be the D (6 bases). CDR3 sequence reads: CASSQVQGFGTEAFF. The CDR3, as DNA: TGTGCCAGCAGCCAAGTACAGGGATTCGGCACTGAAGCTTTCTTT.